This T cell receptor (beta chain) was sequenced during a study of post-analysis software for immune sequencing data (dated by TCRdb to about 2015). The study in broad terms: Relapsing-remitting, secondary progressive and progressive-relapsing multiple sclerosis were recorded as disease courses, and subtype annotation was lacking for some patients. A subset of samples was prepared in parallel using single-end sample barcoding, then pooled and co-amplified after Illumina adapter ligation. The multiple sclerosis patient repertoires were compared with 11 previously published healthy control repertoires from donors aged 6 to 25 years.

The CDR3 runs 15 amino acids, cysteine and phenylalanine included. The read is trimmed to its CDR3 DNA, 45 bases read in frame from base 1. Looking up the germline V gene (reference sequence) yields CDR1 MNHNY and CDR2 SVGAGI. Here V drops 2 bases and J drops 2 bases, and the junction holds 4 bases not matched to any gene. TCR beta repertoires were profiled from peripheral blood of 10 to 15 young patients with multiple sclerosis to demonstrate the VDJtools post-analysis software. The multiple sclerosis patients were children and adolescents ranging in age from 6 to 15 years. This clonotype was picked up a small number of times. There is no known antigen for this receptor. No qualities accompany the bases; no much larger clone lies one base away. The paper as a whole reports these results and caveats: Multiple sclerosis patients had significantly lower normalized Chao1 diversity than controls, a result that suggests substantial peripheral T-cell clonal expansion. Strong co-clustering of samples prepared in the same batch was shown by direct clustering with F measure, prompting a batch-effect correction. Significantly higher frequencies in patients than in controls were found for about five TRBV segments, including TRBV5-6, TRBV5-1 and TRBV20-1. The multiple sclerosis patient group was slightly younger than the control group.

The library was made by PCR. This sample was sequenced with an Illumina HiSeq 2500. To reduce PCR and sequencing biases, unique molecular identifiers were built into the TCR beta cDNA libraries. Every 1 to 10 million input T cells yielded approximately 500,000 cDNA molecules, meaning each molecule approximated one T cell. The same protocol used for the earlier healthy control dataset was applied to prepare and sequence the patient libraries. Within a given batch, samples were prepared together, multiplexed and sequenced on the same HiSeq lane. Per the source publication's procedure: MIGEC was used to process the raw barcoded reads, and molecular identifier groups with only a single read were discarded before consensus assembly and CDR3 extraction. Clonotype tables were post-analysed with VDJtools, and diversity was normalized by down-sampling all datasets to the smallest sample size. To correct batch-related cross-sample contamination, repertoire overlap clustering matched CDR3 amino acid sequences but not nucleotide sequences. TCRdb trimmed the raw reads at Q25, called clones with MiXCR and kept productive beta chains. Identical CDR3 proteins give one entry, which carries the most common genes and DNA. The V and J calls were not made by the authors but by TCRdb's processing. The sample table lists some 700,000 distinct CDR3 sequences, 59% of them with a count of one. Of the sample, roughly 10% falls within the top ten clones.

The material sequenced was blood. The chain joins TRBV6-6 to TRBJ2-7; 9 junctional bases match TRBD1. The source is a girl aged 2 to 9 with multiple sclerosis. The CDR3 region: CASSYLTGGAYEQYF. The nucleotide sequence reads TGTGCCAGCAGTTACCTCACAGGGGGCGCCTACGAGCAGTACTTC.